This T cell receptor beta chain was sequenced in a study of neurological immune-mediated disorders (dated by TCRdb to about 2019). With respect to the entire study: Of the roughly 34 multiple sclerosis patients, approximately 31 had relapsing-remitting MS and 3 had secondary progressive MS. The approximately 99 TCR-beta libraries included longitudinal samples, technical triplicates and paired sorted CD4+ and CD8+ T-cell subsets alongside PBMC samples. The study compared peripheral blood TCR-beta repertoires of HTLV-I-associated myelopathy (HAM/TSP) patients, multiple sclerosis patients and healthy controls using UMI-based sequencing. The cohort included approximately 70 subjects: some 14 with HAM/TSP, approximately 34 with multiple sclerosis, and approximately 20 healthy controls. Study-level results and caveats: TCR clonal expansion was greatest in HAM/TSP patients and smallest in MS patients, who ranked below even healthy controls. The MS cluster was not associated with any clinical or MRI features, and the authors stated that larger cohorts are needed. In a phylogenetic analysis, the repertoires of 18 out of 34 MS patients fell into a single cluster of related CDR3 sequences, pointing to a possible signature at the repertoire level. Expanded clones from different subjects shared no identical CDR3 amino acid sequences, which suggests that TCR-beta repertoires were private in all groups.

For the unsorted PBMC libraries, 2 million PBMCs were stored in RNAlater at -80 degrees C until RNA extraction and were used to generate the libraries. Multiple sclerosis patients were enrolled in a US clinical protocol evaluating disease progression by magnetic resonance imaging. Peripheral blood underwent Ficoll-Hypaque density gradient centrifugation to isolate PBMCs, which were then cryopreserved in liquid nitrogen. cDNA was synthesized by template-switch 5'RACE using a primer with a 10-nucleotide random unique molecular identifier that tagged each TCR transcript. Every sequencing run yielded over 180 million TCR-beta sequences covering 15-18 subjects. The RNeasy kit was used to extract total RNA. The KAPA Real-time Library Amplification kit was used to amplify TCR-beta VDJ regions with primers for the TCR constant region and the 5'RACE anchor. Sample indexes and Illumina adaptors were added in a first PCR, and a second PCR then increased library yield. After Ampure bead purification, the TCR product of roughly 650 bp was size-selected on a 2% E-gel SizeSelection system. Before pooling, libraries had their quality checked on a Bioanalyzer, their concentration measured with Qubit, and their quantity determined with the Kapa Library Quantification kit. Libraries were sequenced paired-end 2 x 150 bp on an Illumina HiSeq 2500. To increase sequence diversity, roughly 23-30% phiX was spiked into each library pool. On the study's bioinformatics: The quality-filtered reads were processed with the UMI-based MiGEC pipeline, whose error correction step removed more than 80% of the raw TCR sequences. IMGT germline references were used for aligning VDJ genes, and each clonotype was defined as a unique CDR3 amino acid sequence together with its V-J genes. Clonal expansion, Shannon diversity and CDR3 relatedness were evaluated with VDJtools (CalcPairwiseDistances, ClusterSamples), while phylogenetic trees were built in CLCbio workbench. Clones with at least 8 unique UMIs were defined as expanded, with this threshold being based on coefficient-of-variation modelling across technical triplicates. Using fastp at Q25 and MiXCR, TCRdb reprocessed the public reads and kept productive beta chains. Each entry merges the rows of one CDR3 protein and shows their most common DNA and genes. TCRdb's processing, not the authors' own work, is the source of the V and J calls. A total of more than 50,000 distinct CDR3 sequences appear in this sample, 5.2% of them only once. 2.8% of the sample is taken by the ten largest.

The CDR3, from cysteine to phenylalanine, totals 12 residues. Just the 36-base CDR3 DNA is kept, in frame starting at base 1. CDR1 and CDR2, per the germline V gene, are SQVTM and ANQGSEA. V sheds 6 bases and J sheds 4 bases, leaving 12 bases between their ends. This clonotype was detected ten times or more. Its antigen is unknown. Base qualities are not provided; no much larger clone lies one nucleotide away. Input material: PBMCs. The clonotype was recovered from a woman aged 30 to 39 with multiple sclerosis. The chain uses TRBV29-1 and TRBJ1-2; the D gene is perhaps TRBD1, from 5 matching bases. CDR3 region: CSVRDSSYGYTF. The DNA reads TGCAGCGTCCGAGACAGTAGCTATGGCTACACCTTC. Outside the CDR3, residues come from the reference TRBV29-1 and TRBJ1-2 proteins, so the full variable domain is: SAVISQKPSRDICQRGTSLTIQCQVDSQVTMMFWYRQQPGQSLTLIATANQGSEATYESGFVIDKFPISRPNLTFSTLTVSNMSPEDSSIYLCSVRDSSYGYTFGSGTRLTVV.